This entry describes one TCR beta chain. Its antigen is not known. This sample was included in a study of shared clonotypes between healthy human individuals. Study-wide results and limits: Sorted-subset sequencing, rarefaction showed, was incomplete despite large depth. For naive CD4 cells, roughly 5% of clonotypes were shared across a handful of donors. Lower generation probabilities were found for non-shared clonotypes than for those shared by all four donors.

200 ng DNA, about 33,000 T cell genomes, went into each sorted-subset replicate PCR. Generated by immunoSEQ multiplex PCR, the TCRdb table keeps only in-frame clones and is missing some. In the table there are about 820,000 clones, around 92% of which are singletons. Positive CCR7 selection of CD45RO-negative cells yielded the naive CD8 cells, and terminally differentiated effector memory CD45RA+ cells were excluded. The CDR3 has 15 amino acids. Germline V gives CDR1 SGHRS, CDR2 YFSETQ. V was shortened by 0 bases and J by 2 bases, with 12 bases between the two germline ends. This TCR derives from a man aged 25-45 years in good health. The chain carries TRBV5-1 and TRBJ2-7; the D gene is possibly TRBD1 (6 bases). The sample was naive CD8+ T cells sorted from blood. The chain's CDR3 is CASSLAPDRTYEQYF. In DNA, the CDR3 is TGCGCCAGCAGCTTGGCCCCCGACAGGACCTACGAGCAGTACTTC.